This T cell receptor (beta chain) originates from a study of cytotoxic CD8 clonotypes in ibrutinib-treated CLL. The table came from immunoSEQ multiplex PCR; TCRdb's copy has only in-frame clones and leaves some out. Of around 330,000 clones listed, roughly 71% are singletons. The germline V and J ends were trimmed by 2 bases and 1 base, with 0 bases remaining between them. The CDR3 totals 12 residues. From germline, CDR1 is PRHDT and CDR2 FYEKMQ (reference sequence). The sequence was collected from a human donor with chronic lymphocytic leukemia. The sample consisted of PBMCs, taken after 36 months of ibrutinib treatment. This chain joins TRBV13 and TRBJ1-3; D is ambiguous. The CDR3 sequence is CASSLSGNTIYF. The CDR3 nucleotides read TGTGCCAGCAGCTTATCTGGAAACACCATATATTTT.